The clone carrying this T cell receptor (beta chain) turned up a few times. Its matching antigen is unknown. These data originate in a study of blood T cells in healthy people across ages. The CDR3 is 11 residues long. CDR1 is SQVTM and CDR2 is ANQGSEA in the germline V gene. V shed 2 bases and J shed 4 bases, with 5 bases lying between them. Study conclusions and caveats: PBMCs left unsorted prevented a conclusive naive versus antigen-experienced comparison. Unknown CMV status may confound age-related changes in expanded clones.

Together with a sample-barcoded 5' primer, a J-beta primer mix was included in a second PCR lasting about 6 to 12 cycles. TCRdb re-analysed the 5' RACE reads in MiXCR, keeping a single row per CDR3 protein. The profile shows under 1,000,000 distinct CDR3 sequences, under 40% of them singletons. Every donor contributed around 10 milliliters of peripheral blood by blood draw. At least 6 micrograms of total RNA were extracted per sample. Sequenced input: blood. The rearrangement joins TRBV29-1 to TRBJ2-5; no clear D gene. This clonotype originated in a man younger than 35 in good health. The CDR3 protein is CSVEMGETQYF. CDR3 bases: TGCAGCGTTGAAATGGGAGAGACCCAGTACTTC.